The clone carrying this T cell receptor beta chain came up many times. The antigen remains unidentified. The sample is drawn from a study of metastatic and nonmetastatic thyroid tumors. At the level of the study: For malignant and benign thyroid patients, tumor or nodule tissue and blood were the sources whose repertoires were compared.

Patients were all untreated before their thyroid surgery. Source study methods: For papillary thyroid cancer, a distant-metastasis classifier was constructed from CDR3 differences observed across clinicopathological groups. Through MiXCR, TCRdb re-clonotyped the PCR reads. These V and J calls rely on TCRdb rather than the paper's analysis. The table lists some 33,000 clones, 20% to 25% of them singletons. Study-level findings and limits: Relative to benign nodules, malignant thyroid tumors were reportedly characterized by significantly elevated TCR beta diversity in blood and tumor.

J was trimmed by 5 bases and V by 4 bases; bases with no gene match: 5. The CDR3 is 15 residues long. CDR1 and CDR2 (germline): SGHDT, YYEEEE. The rearrangement uses TRBV5-6 and TRBJ1-6, with 8 bases fitting TRBD1. The sequencing sample was made of tumor tissue. The TCR sequence derives from a male donor with papillary thyroid cancer or a benign thyroid nodule (not recorded which). Some clones in this sample may be carry-over from other donors' samples. Here the CDR3 reads CASSVGQGHNSPLHF. The CDR3 bases are TGTGCCAGCAGCGTTGGACAGGGACATAATTCACCCCTCCACTTT.